This TCR beta chain was captured in a study of cytomegalovirus exposure and HLA in healthy donors. This CDR3 is built from 17 residues. Germline V gene data show CDR1 as MGHRA and CDR2 as YSYEKL. V gave up 0 bases and J gave up 2 bases, with 14 bases separating them. The PCR employed 60 Vbeta primers together with 13 Jbeta primers. Libraries were prepared by immunoSEQ multiplex PCR; TCRdb keeps only in-frame clonotypes and omits some of them. The sample has around 150,000 clones, less than 80% seen once. The rearrangement joins TRBV4-1 to TRBJ1-3; D unclear. Sequenced sample: PBMCs. This TCR derives from a man in his forties in good health and CMV-seropositive. Here the CDR3 reads CASSQDTELSPGNTIYF. CDR3 coding DNA: TGCGCCAGCAGCCAAGACACCGAACTCTCACCTGGAAACACCATATATTTT.